This TCR beta chain originates from a study of shared clonotypes between healthy human individuals. The CDR3 totals 14 residues. V was trimmed by 7 bases and J by 0 bases, leaving 11 bases between them. From germline, CDR1 is MNHEY and CDR2 SMNVEV (reference sequence). The run depth of the assay was deep. Authors' data handling: Junction-only immunoSEQ data arrived without quality scores, meaning filtering differed. TCRdb's table, derived via immunoSEQ multiplex PCR, lists solely in-frame clones and lacks some. The DNA gave D and trimming, while V, J and clone size come from that table. The sample records 550,000 to 850,000 clones, approximately 74% being singletons. This clone was seen only once.

The sequencing input was memory CD4+ T cells sorted from blood. The subset here: CD45RA-negative fraction. The TCR was taken from a young woman in good health. V usage is TRBV27 and J usage is TRBJ2-3, with D uncertain. DNA of the CDR3: TGTGCCAGCAAAAAAATCACTAGCACAGATACGCAGTATTTT. Its protein product is CASKKITSTDTQYF.